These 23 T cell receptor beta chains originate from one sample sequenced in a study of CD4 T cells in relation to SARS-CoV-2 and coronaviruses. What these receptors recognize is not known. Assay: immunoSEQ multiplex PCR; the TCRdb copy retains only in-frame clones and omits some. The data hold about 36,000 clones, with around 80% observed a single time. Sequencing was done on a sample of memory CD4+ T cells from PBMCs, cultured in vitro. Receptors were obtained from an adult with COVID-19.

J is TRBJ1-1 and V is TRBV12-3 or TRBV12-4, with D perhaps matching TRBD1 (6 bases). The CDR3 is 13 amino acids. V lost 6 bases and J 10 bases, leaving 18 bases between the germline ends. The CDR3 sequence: CASSPNRDSAAFF. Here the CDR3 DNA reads TGTGCCAGCAGCCCGAACAGGGATAGTGCAGCTTTCTTT.

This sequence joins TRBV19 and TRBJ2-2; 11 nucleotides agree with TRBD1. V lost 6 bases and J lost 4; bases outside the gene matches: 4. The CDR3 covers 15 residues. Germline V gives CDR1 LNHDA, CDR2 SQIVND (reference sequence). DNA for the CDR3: TGTGCCAGTAGAGAGGGACAGGGGGTCACCGGGGAGCTGTTTTTT. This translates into CASREGQGVTGELFF.

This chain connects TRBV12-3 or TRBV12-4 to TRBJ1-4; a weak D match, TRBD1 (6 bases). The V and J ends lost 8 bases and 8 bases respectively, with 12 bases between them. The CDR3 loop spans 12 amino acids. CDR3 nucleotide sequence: TGTGCCAGCGGGACACGTACCGAAAAACTGTTTTTT. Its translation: CASGTRTEKLFF.

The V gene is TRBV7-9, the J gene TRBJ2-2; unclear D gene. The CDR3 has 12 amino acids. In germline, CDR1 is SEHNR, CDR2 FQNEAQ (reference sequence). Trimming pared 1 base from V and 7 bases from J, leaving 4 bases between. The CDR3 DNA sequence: TGTGCCAGCAGCTTAGTTATCGGGGAGCTGTTTTTT. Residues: CASSLVIGELFF.

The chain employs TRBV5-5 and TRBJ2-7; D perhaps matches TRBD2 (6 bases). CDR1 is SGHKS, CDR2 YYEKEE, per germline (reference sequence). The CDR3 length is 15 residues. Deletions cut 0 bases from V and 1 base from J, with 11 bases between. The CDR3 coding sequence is TGTGCCAGCAGCTTGGGCGGGACCCTATCCTACGAGCAGTACTTC. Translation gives CASSLGGTLSYEQYF. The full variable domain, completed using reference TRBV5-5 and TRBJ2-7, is DAGVTQSPTHLIKTRGQQVTLRCSPISGHKSVSWYQQVLGQGPQFIFQYYEKEERGRGNFPDRFSARQFPNYSSELNVNALLLGDSALYLCASSLGGTLSYEQYFGPGTRLTVT.

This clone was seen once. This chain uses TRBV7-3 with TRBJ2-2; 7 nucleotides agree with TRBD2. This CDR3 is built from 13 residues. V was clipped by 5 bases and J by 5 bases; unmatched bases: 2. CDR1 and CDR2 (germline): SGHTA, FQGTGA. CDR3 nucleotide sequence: TGTGCCAGCAGCCGGCGGGGGACCGGGGAGCTGTTTTTT. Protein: CASSRRGTGELFF.

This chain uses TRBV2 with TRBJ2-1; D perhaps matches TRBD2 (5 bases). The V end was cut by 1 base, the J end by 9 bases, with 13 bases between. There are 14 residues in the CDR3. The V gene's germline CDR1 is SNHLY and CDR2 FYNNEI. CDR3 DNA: TGTGCCAGCAGTGAAGAGCGGAGAGCAGCTGAGCAGTTCTTC. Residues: CASSEERRAAEQFF. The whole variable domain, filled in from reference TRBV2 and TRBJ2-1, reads EPEVTQTPSHQVTQMGQEVILRCVPISNHLYFYWYRQILGQKVEFLVSFYNNEISEKSEIFDDQFSVERPDGSNFTLKIRSTKLEDSAMYFCASSEERRAAEQFFGPGTRLTVL.

CDR3 protein: CASSPRGGATDTQYF. The CDR3 coding sequence is TGTGCCAGCAGTCCCCGGGGTGGAGCCACAGATACGCAGTATTTT. V gene TRBV25-1 combines with J gene TRBJ2-3, with D tentatively TRBD2 (5 bases). The CDR3 runs 15 residues. The germline V gene has CDR1 MGHDK and CDR2 SYGVNS. Trimming removed 5 bases from V and 2 bases from J, with 14 bases in between.

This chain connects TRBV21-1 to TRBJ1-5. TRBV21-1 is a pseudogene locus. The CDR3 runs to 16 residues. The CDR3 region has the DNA TGTGCCAGCAGCAAAAGAGGATTTAGGAAGGCCAGGCCCCAGCATTTT. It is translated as CASSKRGFRKARPQHF.

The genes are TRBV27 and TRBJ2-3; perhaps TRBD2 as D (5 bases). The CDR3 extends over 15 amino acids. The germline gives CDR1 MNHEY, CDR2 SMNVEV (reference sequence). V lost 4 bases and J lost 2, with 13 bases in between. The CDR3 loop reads CASSSYDDYTDTQYF. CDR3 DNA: TGTGCCAGCAGTTCCTACGATGACTACACAGATACGCAGTATTTT.

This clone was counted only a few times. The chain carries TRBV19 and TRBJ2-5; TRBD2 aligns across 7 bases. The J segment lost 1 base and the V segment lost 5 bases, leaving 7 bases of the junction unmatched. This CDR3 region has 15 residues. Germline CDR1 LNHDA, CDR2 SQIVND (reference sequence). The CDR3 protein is CASSPRPGGQETQYF. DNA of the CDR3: TGTGCCAGTAGTCCCCGTCCGGGGGGCCAAGAGACCCAGTACTTC.

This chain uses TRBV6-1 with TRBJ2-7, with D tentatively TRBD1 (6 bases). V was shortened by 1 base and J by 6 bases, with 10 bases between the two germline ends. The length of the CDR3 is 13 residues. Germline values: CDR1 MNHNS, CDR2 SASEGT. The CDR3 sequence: CASSEGTAREQYF. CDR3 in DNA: TGTGCCAGCAGTGAAGGGACAGCCCGCGAGCAGTACTTC.

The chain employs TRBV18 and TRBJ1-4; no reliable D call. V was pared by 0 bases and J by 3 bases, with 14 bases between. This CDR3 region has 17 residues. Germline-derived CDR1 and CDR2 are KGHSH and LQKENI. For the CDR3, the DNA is TGTGCCAGCTCACCACCGTCCTCCCCAGCCTCTAATGAAAAACTGTTTTTT. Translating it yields CASSPPSSPASNEKLFF.

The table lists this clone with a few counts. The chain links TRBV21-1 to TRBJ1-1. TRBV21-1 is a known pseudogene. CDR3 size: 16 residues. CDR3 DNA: TGTGCCAGCAGCAAAGAGGGTAGGGGGGGGGTCTTAGTAGCTTTCTTT. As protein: CASSKEGRGGVLVAFF.

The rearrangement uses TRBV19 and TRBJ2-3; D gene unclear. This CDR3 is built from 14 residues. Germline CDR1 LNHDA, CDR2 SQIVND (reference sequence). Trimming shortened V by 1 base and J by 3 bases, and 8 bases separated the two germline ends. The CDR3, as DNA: TGTGCCAGTAGTATAGTAACGGATACAGATACGCAGTATTTT. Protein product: CASSIVTDTDTQYF.

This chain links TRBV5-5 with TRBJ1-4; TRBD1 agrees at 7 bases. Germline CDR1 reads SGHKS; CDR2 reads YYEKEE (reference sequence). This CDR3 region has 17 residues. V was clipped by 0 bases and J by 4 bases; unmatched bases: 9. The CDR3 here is CASSLVAGGSFNEKLFF. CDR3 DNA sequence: TGTGCCAGCAGCTTGGTGGCAGGGGGGAGTTTTAATGAAAAACTGTTTTTT.

Here the CDR3 reads CASSRTGLTYEQYF. Here the CDR3 DNA reads TGTGCCAGCAGTCGGACAGGGCTGACCTACGAGCAGTACTTC. The gene calls are TRBV6-5 and TRBJ2-7; 8 bases agree with TRBD1. V lost 5 bases and J lost 2; bases outside the gene matches: 5. CDR1 is MNHEY and CDR2 is SVGAGI in the germline V gene. The CDR3 is 14 amino acids.

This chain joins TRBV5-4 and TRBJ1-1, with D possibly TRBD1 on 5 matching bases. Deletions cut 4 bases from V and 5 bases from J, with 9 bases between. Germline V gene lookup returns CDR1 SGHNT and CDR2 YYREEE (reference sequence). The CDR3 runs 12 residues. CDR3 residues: CASSPGGTEAFF. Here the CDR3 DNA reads TGTGCCAGCAGCCCGGGGGGTACTGAAGCTTTCTTT.

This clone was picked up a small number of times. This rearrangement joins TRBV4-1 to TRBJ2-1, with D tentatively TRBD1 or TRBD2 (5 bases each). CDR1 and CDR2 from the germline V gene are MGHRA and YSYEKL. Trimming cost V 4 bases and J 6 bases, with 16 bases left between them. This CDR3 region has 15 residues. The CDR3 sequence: CASSRRYSGTNEQFF. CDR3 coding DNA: TGCGCCAGCAGCCGGCGTTACAGTGGGACCAATGAGCAGTTCTTC.

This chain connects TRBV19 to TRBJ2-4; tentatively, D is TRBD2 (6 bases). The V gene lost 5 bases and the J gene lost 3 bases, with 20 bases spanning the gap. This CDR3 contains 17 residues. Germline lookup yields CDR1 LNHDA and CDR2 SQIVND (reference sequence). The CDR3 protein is CASSPGRRGWVKNIQYF. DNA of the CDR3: TGTGCCAGTAGTCCAGGGAGGAGGGGCTGGGTCAAAAACATTCAGTACTTC.

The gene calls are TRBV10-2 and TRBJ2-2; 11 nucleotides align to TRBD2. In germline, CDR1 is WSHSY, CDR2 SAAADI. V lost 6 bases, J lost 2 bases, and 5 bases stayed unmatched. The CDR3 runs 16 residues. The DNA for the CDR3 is TGCGCCAGCAGGGAGACTAGCGGGATCAACACCGGGGAGCTGTTTTTT. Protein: CASRETSGINTGELFF.

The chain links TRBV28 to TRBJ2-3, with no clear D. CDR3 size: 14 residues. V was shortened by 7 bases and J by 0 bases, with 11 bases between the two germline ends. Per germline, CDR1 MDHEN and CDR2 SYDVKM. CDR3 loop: CASTDTTSTDTQYF. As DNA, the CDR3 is TGTGCCAGCACTGATACTACTAGCACAGATACGCAGTATTTT.

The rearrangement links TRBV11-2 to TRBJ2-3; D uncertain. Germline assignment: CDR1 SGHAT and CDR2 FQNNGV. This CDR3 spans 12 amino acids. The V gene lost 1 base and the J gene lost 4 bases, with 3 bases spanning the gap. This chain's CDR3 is CASSLGSDTQYF. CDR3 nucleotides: TGTGCCAGCAGCTTAGGCTCAGATACGCAGTATTTT. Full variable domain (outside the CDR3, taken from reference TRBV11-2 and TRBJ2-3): EAGVAQSPRYKIIEKRQSVAFWCNPISGHATLYWYQQILGQGPKLLIQFQNNGVVDDSQLPKDRFSAERLKGVDSTLKIQPAKLEDSAVYLCASSLGSDTQYFGPGTRLTVL.